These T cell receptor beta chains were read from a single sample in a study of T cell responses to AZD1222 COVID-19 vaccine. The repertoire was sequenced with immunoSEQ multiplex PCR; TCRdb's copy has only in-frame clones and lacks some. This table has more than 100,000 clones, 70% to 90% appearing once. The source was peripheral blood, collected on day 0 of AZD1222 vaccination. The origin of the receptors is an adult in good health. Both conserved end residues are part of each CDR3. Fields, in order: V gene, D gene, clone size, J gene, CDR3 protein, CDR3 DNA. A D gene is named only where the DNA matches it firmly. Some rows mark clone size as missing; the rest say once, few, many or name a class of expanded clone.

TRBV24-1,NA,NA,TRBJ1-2,CATSDYQVPYGYTF,TGTGCCACCAGTGATTATCAGGTCCCCTATGGCTACACCTTC
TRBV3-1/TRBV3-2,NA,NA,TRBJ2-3,CASSQDPAPDTQYF,TGTGCCAGCAGCCAAGATCCAGCACCAGATACGCAGTATTTT
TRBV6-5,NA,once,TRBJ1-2,CASSYHGPYGYTF,TGTGCCAGCAGTTACCACGGCCCCTATGGCTACACCTTC
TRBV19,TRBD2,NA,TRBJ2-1,CASSMIWTGGRDEQFF,TGTGCCAGTAGTATGATTTGGACGGGAGGGAGGGATGAGCAGTTCTTC
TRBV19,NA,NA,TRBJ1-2,CASSLQDSSDYGYTF,TGTGCCAGTAGCCTACAGGACTCCTCTGACTATGGCTACACCTTC
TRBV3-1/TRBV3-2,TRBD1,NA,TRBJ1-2,CASSQNTQGQGYTF,TGTGCCAGCAGCCAGAACACACAGGGGCAAGGCTACACCTTC
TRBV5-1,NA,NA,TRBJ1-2,CASSLIPGSYGYTF,TGCGCCAGCAGCTTAATCCCGGGGAGCTATGGCTACACCTTC
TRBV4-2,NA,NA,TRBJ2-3,CASSQDSQRTRGGTQYF,TGTGCCAGCAGCCAAGATAGTCAGAGGACCCGAGGGGGTACGCAGTATTTT
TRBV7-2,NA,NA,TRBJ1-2,CASSLQANYGYTF,TGTGCCAGCAGCTTACAGGCTAACTATGGCTACACCTTC
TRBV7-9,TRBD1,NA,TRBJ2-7,CASRPRQGFSYEQYF,TGTGCCAGCAGACCACGACAGGGATTCTCCTACGAGCAGTACTTC
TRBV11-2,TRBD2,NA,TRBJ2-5,CASSLVRPSGKGVAQYF,TGTGCCAGCAGCTTAGTACGTCCTAGCGGGAAGGGGGTGGCCCAGTACTTC
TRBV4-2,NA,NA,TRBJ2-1,CASSQGGSGPEQFF,TGTGCCAGCAGCCAAGGGGGTAGCGGTCCCGAGCAGTTCTTC
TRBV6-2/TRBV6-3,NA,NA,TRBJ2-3,CASSYSSTDGRSTDTQYF,TGTGCCAGCAGTTACTCGTCCACAGACGGACGCAGCACAGATACGCAGTATTTT
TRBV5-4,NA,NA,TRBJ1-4,CASSWAGEPNEKLFF,TGTGCCAGCAGCTGGGCAGGGGAACCGAATGAAAAACTGTTTTTT
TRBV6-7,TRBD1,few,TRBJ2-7,CASSYYGTGPNYEQYF,TGTGCCAGCAGTTACTATGGGACAGGGCCAAATTACGAGCAGTACTTC
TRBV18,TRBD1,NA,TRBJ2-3,CASSPPGQGGSDTQYF,TGTGCCAGCTCACCACCGGGACAGGGGGGATCAGATACGCAGTATTTT
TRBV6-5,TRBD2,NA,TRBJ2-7,CASSYGLAGTHEQYF,TGTGCCAGCAGTTACGGACTAGCGGGAACCCACGAGCAGTACTTC
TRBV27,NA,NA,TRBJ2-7,CASTPYEQYF,TGTGCCAGCACGCCTTACGAGCAGTACTTC
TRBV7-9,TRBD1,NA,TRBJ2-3,CASSLVQGADTQYF,TGTGCCAGCAGCTTAGTACAGGGGGCAGATACGCAGTATTTT
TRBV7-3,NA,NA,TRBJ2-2,CASSLTGPETGELFF,TGTGCCAGCAGCCTTACAGGGCCCGAAACCGGGGAGCTGTTTTTT
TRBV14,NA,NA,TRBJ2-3,CASSQDSFRQKRTDTQYF,TGTGCCAGCAGCCAAGATAGTTTTCGCCAGAAACGCACAGATACGCAGTATTTT
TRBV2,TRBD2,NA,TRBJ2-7,CASSEGGLAHEQYF,TGTGCCAGCAGTGAAGGGGGACTAGCCCACGAGCAGTACTTC
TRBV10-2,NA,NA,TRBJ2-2,CASSVGGELFF,TGCGCCAGCAGTGTCGGCGGGGAGCTGTTTTTT
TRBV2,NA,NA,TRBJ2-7,CASSRKMDEQYF,TGTGCCAGCAGCCGAAAAATGGACGAGCAGTACTTC
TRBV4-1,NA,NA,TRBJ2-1,CASSHLGRDARRWDEQFF,TGCGCCAGCAGCCATTTGGGCAGGGACGCCCGACGTTGGGATGAGCAGTTCTTC
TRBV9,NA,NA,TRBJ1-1,CASSVGASANTEAFF,TGTGCCAGCAGCGTAGGGGCTAGTGCTAACACTGAAGCTTTCTTT
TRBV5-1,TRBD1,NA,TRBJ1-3,CASSLQPGQGSGNTIYF,TGCGCCAGCAGCTTGCAGCCGGGACAGGGGTCTGGAAACACCATATATTTT
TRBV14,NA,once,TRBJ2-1,CASSLARVNEQFF,TGTGCCAGCAGCCTCGCCAGGGTCAATGAGCAGTTCTTC
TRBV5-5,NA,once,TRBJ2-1,CASSPGLPPHNEQFF,TGTGCCAGCAGCCCGGGACTCCCACCCCACAATGAGCAGTTCTTC
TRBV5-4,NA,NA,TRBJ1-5,CASSLSPTANQPQHF,TGTGCCAGCAGCTTGTCGCCGACAGCCAATCAGCCCCAGCATTTT
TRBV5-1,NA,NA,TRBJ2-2,CASSLGRVNTGELFF,TGCGCCAGCAGCTTGGGCAGGGTTAACACCGGGGAGCTGTTTTTT
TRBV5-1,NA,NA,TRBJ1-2,CASSLGGDSNYGYTF,TGCGCCAGCAGCTTAGGAGGGGATTCGAACTATGGCTACACCTTC
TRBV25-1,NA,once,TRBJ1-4,CASTSGDGKLFF,TGTGCCAGCACTTCAGGGGACGGGAAACTGTTTTTT
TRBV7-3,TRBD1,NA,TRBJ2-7,CASSLTGQGAYEQYF,TGTGCCAGCAGCTTAACGGGACAGGGGGCCTACGAGCAGTACTTC
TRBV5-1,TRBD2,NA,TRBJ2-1,CASTLGASGRASEQFF,TGCGCCAGCACCCTGGGGGCTAGCGGGAGGGCCAGTGAGCAGTTCTTC
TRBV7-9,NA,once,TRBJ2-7,CASSSGVMVADSYEQYF,TGTGCCAGCAGCTCGGGGGTGATGGTAGCGGACTCCTACGAGCAGTACTTC
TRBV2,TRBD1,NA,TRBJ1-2,CASSAGQVQDFYTF,TGTGCCAGCAGCGCCGGACAGGTCCAAGACTTTTACACCTTC
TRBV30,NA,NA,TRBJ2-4,CALGPNRLKNIQYF,TGTGCCCTTGGCCCTAACAGACTTAAAAACATTCAGTACTTC
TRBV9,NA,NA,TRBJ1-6,CASSAGDKGMNSPLHF,TGTGCCAGCAGCGCCGGGGACAAGGGGATGAATTCACCCCTCCACTTT
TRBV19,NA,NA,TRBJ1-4,CASSTTSYEKLFF,TGTGCCAGTAGTACCACTTCGTATGAAAAACTGTTTTTT
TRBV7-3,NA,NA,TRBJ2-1,CASSLTGGGNEQFF,TGTGCCAGCAGCTTAACAGGGGGTGGGAATGAGCAGTTCTTC
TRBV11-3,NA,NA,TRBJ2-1,CASSRRGIGEQFF,TGTGCCAGCAGCCGGAGGGGTATCGGTGAGCAGTTCTTC
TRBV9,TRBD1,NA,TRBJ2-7,CASSVGPGGHEQYF,TGTGCCAGCAGCGTAGGTCCAGGGGGACACGAGCAGTACTTC
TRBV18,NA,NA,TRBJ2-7,CASSPLEEGAEQYF,TGTGCCAGCTCACCGTTGGAGGAGGGGGCCGAGCAGTACTTC
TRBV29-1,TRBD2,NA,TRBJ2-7,CSVGRLAGGPAEQYF,TGCAGCGTTGGAAGACTAGCGGGAGGGCCGGCCGAGCAGTACTTC
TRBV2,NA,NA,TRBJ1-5,CASSEAGPGNQPQHF,TGTGCCAGCAGTGAAGCGGGGCCGGGGAATCAGCCCCAGCATTTT